Each of the 32 T cell receptor beta chains below was sequenced from the same sample in a study of human CD8 memory T cell subsets. A UMI-labeled 5' RACE approach was the method that produced the TCR beta libraries. TCRdb derives one entry per CDR3 protein from the 5' RACE reads, leaving out DNA. The repertoire shows about 10,000 distinct CDR3 sequences; the top ten hold over 12%. Sample: CD8+ stem-like memory T cells (TSCM and TCM) sorted from PBMCs. As for subset: stem-like memory CD8 T cells (TSTEM), CCR7+ PD-1- TIGIT-. Receptor source: a human donor in good health.

The V and J genes are TRBV12-3 or TRBV12-4 and TRBJ2-3; TCRdb names TRBD1, which stays unverified in the absence of DNA. This CDR3 is built from 16 residues. The CDR3 loop reads CASSPITRQDTDTQYF.

The chain has TRBV5-6 and TRBJ2-7. Germline loops: CDR1 SGHDT, CDR2 YYEEEE. The CDR3 has 11 amino acids. CDR3 protein: CASSFSYEQYF. The entire variable domain, with the rest obtained from reference TRBV5-6 and TRBJ2-7, is as follows: DAGVTQSPTHLIKTRGQQVTLRCSPKSGHDTVSWYQQALGQGPQFIFQYYEEEERQRGNFPDRFSGHQFPNYSSELNVNALLLGDSALYLCASSFSYEQYFGPGTRLTVT.

The chain couples TRBV28 to TRBJ2-7; TCRdb's assignment of TRBD2 cannot be checked, as there is no DNA. Germline V CDR1 and CDR2: MDHEN, SYDVKM. This CDR3 comprises 17 residues. The CDR3 here is CASSGRIGRVVGYEQYF.

The chain is built from TRBV27 and TRBJ2-7; lacking DNA, the TRBD2 call made by TCRdb goes unchecked. The CDR3 is 14 residues long. The germline V gene has CDR1 MNHEY and CDR2 SMNVEV (reference sequence). The CDR3 is CASTLRFGSYEQYF.

The chain has TRBV7-6 and TRBJ2-7; the TCRdb D gene call, TRBD1, has no DNA to confirm it. The CDR3 consists of 13 residues. Germline CDR1 is SGHVS and CDR2 is FNYEAQ. The CDR3 spells CASSHQGAYEQYF.

The V call is TRBV19, the J call TRBJ2-7; TCRdb's D call of TRBD2 is untestable without DNA. This CDR3 comprises 14 residues. Per germline, CDR1 LNHDA and CDR2 SQIVND (reference sequence). This CDR3 is CASSPGTSHYEQYF.

This clonotype shows up as medium-sized by frequency. V gene TRBV28 combines with J gene TRBJ1-1; absent DNA, TCRdb's TRBD1 call cannot be checked. The CDR3 has 16 amino acids. Germline CDR1 MDHEN, CDR2 SYDVKM. The CDR3 sequence is CASSSTGVAMNTEAFF.

The rearrangement joins TRBV7-8 to TRBJ2-1; TCRdb outputs TRBD1, but without DNA this stays unchecked. The germline CDR1 and CDR2 sequences are SGHVS and FQNEAQ. This CDR3 spans 14 amino acids. CDR3: CASRGLTGYNEQFF.

Measured by frequency, this clonotype is medium-sized. The J gene is TRBJ2-5, the V gene TRBV21-1; TCRdb calls TRBD1, which cannot be checked without DNA. TRBV21-1 is a recognized pseudogene. The CDR3 runs 16 residues. The CDR3 sequence is CASSKGGQGGQETQYF.

V is TRBV6-1 and J is TRBJ2-7; TCRdb lists TRBD2, though no DNA is available to test this call. The CDR3 is 15 residues long. Germline CDR1 MNHNS, CDR2 SASEGT. CDR3 sequence reads: CASSEVGTSLYEQYF.

The rearrangement joins TRBV12-3 or TRBV12-4 to TRBJ2-1; the TRBD1 assignment by TCRdb is unverifiable without DNA. CDR3 length: 14 residues. This CDR3 is CASSSPDSYNEQFF.

This chain links TRBV21-1 with TRBJ2-5. TRBV21-1 is tagged as a pseudogene. This CDR3 has 11 amino acids. CDR3 amino acids: CASSDGRSQYF.

By frequency, this clonotype is medium-sized (0.01 to 0.1%). CDR3 region: CASSTPPTSGSLDTQYF. J is TRBJ2-3 and V is TRBV7-6; TCRdb picks TRBD2, but there is no DNA to check that call. CDR1 is SGHVS, CDR2 FNYEAQ, per germline. The CDR3 covers 17 residues.

The chain employs TRBV14 and TRBJ2-7; TCRdb reports TRBD1, a call that lacks DNA to check it against. The germline CDR1 and CDR2 sequences are SGHDN and FVKESK. The CDR3 consists of 15 residues. CDR3 amino acids: CASSSSGGLRDEQYF.

The chain joins TRBV5-1 to TRBJ2-7; without DNA, the TCRdb call of TRBD1 cannot be checked. This CDR3 has 14 amino acids. From germline, CDR1 is SGHRS and CDR2 YFSETQ. CDR3 sequence: CASSPRAGTYEQYF.

The chain couples TRBV7-9 to TRBJ2-5; TCRdb names TRBD2, which stays unverified in the absence of DNA. Germline V CDR1 and CDR2: SEHNR, FQNEAQ (reference sequence). The CDR3 extends over 17 amino acids. CDR3: CASSSLWASGVQETQYF. Based on the CDR3 plus reference TRBV7-9 and TRBJ2-5, the full variable domain is DTGVSQNPRHKITKRGQNVTFRCDPISEHNRLYWYRQTLGQGPEFLTYFQNEAQLEKSRLLSDRFSAERPKGSFSTLEIQRTEQGDSAMYLCASSSLWASGVQETQYFGPGTRLLVL.

J is TRBJ2-1 and V is TRBV7-2; the TCRdb D gene call, TRBD2, has no DNA to confirm it. The CDR3 covers 17 residues. The germline V gene encodes CDR1 SGHTA and CDR2 FQGNSA. CDR3 sequence: CASSLWFGGRGYDEQFF.

The chain couples TRBV10-1 to TRBJ2-1; TCRdb's D gene call, TRBD2, goes unchecked for lack of DNA. Germline lookup yields CDR1 WNHNN and CDR2 SYGVQD (reference sequence). This CDR3 comprises 14 residues. The CDR3 here is CASSESLAVNEQFF.

This chain connects TRBV3-1 to TRBJ2-1; with no DNA, the TCRdb D assignment of TRBD2 cannot be verified. The CDR3 contains 16 residues. Per the germline V gene, CDR1 is LGHDT and CDR2 is YNNKEL (reference sequence). Here the CDR3 reads CASSQDLGDYNNEQFF.

This clonotype is deemed medium-sized by its frequency. The chain links TRBV11-3 to TRBJ1-1. The V gene's germline CDR1 is SGHNT and CDR2 YENEEA. The CDR3 spans 14 residues. This CDR3 is CASSFVRLNTEAFF.

This chain uses TRBV5-6 with TRBJ2-1. The CDR3 length is 12 residues. Germline assignment: CDR1 SGHDT and CDR2 YYEEEE. CDR3 sequence: CASSLIVDEQFF.

The gene calls are TRBV7-9 and TRBJ2-2; no DNA is available, so the TRBD1 call from TCRdb remains unchecked. Germline V gene sequence: CDR1 SEHNR, CDR2 FQNEAQ (reference sequence). The CDR3 contains 13 residues. This CDR3 reads CASSLGQTGELFF.

The chain combines TRBV28 with TRBJ2-7; the D call from TCRdb, TRBD2, cannot be confirmed without DNA. Germline CDR1 and CDR2: MDHEN and SYDVKM. The CDR3 spans 14 residues. CDR3 region: CASSVRTSDYEQYF.

The genes are TRBV29-1 and TRBJ2-7; TCRdb calls TRBD1, which cannot be checked without DNA. This CDR3 is 11 amino acids long. The V gene's germline CDR1 is SQVTM and CDR2 ANQGSEA. The CDR3 spells CSVQDSYEQYF.

The J gene is TRBJ1-2, the V gene TRBV11-2. The CDR3 is made up of 12 amino acids. CDR1 SGHAT and CDR2 FQNNGV come from the germline V gene. Here the CDR3 reads CASSFAEVDYTF.

This chain links TRBV7-2 with TRBJ2-1; the TRBD1 assignment by TCRdb is unverifiable without DNA. CDR3 length: 15 residues. The germline gives CDR1 SGHTA, CDR2 FQGNSA. The CDR3 loop is CASSSELSGFYEQFF.

The V and J genes are TRBV7-9 and TRBJ2-3; TCRdb reports TRBD1, a call that lacks DNA to check it against. The length of the CDR3 is 14 residues. Germline values: CDR1 SEHNR, CDR2 FQNEAQ (reference sequence). The CDR3 here is CASSDRDTLDTQYF.

V usage is TRBV6-6 and J usage is TRBJ2-1; TCRdb designates TRBD1, a call that cannot be tested without DNA. Germline V CDR1 and CDR2: MNHNY, SVGAGI (reference sequence). The CDR3 has 19 amino acids. CDR3: CASRSGTGARLAGYNEQFF.

J is TRBJ2-3 and V is TRBV5-1; TCRdb selects TRBD1, and the lack of DNA leaves this call unchecked. The CDR3 loop spans 13 amino acids. CDR1 is SGHRS and CDR2 is YFSETQ in the germline V gene. CDR3: CASGGGATDTQYF.

This clonotype is medium-sized (0.01 to 0.1%) by frequency. This chain uses TRBV9 with TRBJ2-2; TCRdb gives TRBD1 as the D gene, but with no DNA this cannot be confirmed. Germline V gives CDR1 SGDLS, CDR2 YYNGEE. The CDR3 length is 18 residues. The CDR3 reads CASRDSKAGTGSTGELFF.

The chain combines TRBV7-6 with TRBJ2-5. The CDR3 consists of 14 residues. CDR1 is SGHVS and CDR2 is FNYEAQ in the germline V gene. CDR3 residues: CASSLLAQEETQYF.

The rearrangement uses TRBV9 and TRBJ2-7; TCRdb's assignment of TRBD1 cannot be checked, as there is no DNA. The CDR3 has 13 residues. Germline V lookup: CDR1 SGDLS, CDR2 YYNGEE. The CDR3 region is CASSVSGGYEQYF.